The sequence of this T cell receptor (beta chain) was determined in a study of T cells after yellow fever vaccination (dated by TCRdb to the late 2010s). Study-level background: Libraries from fractions with low cell numbers were prepared with the SMART-Seq v4 Ultra Low Input RNA kit. Bulk TCR alpha and beta repertoires were sequenced longitudinally to track T-cell clones before and after primary and booster YFV17D yellow fever vaccination. Two healthy male donors made up the cohort, one aged 18 to 29 years and the other aged 30 to 40 years. Blood samples were taken at several timepoints before and after primary and secondary immunization, and bulk PBMC replicates and cell subsets were isolated. General findings and caveats noted by the study authors: Compared with the primary T-cell response, the secondary T-cell response was weaker but faster, peaking on day 5 rather than day 15. FACS-sorted repertoires could contain abundant contaminating clonotypes from the bulk population, so computational filtering was required. Because only two donors were included in the study, the extent to which the findings can be generalized is limited. A small share of clonotypes was detected in both CD4 and CD8 compartments, with the overlap likely arising from convergent recombination. Most clones expanded after primary vaccination (approximately 96% of CD4 and around 88% of CD8) were re-detected after the booster, suggesting that broad memory maintenance occurred.

The sample's treatment or condition, from its label and the paper: live attenuated yellow fever vaccine strain. Two biological replicates of bulk PBMCs were collected at each blood-draw timepoint. PBMCs were isolated from peripheral blood using a standard Ficoll-Paque protocol. TriZol was used to extract RNA from bulk PBMCs, CD4 and CD8 fractions, and dextramer-positive and dextramer-negative fractions. TCR cDNA was synthesized by 5'RACE template switching, through which a universal primer site and unique molecular identifiers were introduced. Priming for cDNA synthesis came from both the TCR alpha and TCR beta constant segments. Two PCR steps were used to amplify libraries, with sample barcodes and sequencing adapters being added in the second step. Sequencing of libraries was performed on Illumina HiSeq 2500 (2x100 bp) or NovaSeq (2x150 bp). The paper's data handling went like this. Reads were demultiplexed and collapsed into UMI consensus sequences with MIGEC, and V(D)J alignment was performed with MiXCR. Vaccine-responding clonotypes were defined with edgeR using replicate PBMC samples, requiring FDR below 0.01 and a log2 fold change above 5 up to day 15. CD4 or CD8 identity was assigned to each bulk clonotype according to whether the clonotype was present at higher abundance in the sequenced CD4 repertoire or the sequenced CD8 repertoire. Starting from the raw public reads, TCRdb applied fastp trimming at Q25, assembled clones with MiXCR and retained in-frame beta chains. CDR3 protein sequences are deduplicated, and each keeps its most common genes and DNA. The V and J calls were not made by the authors but by TCRdb's processing. The sample yields about 550,000 distinct CDR3 sequences; about 19% were counted once. The ten largest clones capture 13% to 15% of the sample.

Details on this clonotype: This clone's antigen is unknown. Base qualities are missing; no much larger clone stands one base away.

The CDR3 goes from the cysteine to the phenylalanine over 15 residues. The only DNA kept is the CDR3, 45 bases in frame from the first base. For this chain, trimming is 2 bases at the V end and 4 bases at the J end, and the number of junction bases without a gene match is 4. CDR1 is given as SGHRS and CDR2 as YFSETQ, both from the germline V gene. Source: PBMCs, taken 15 days after the yellow fever booster vaccination. The TCR originated in a young man who received the YFV17D yellow fever vaccine. The V and J segments used are TRBV5-1 and TRBJ2-1; 9 bases in between match TRBD2. Read as DNA, the sequence is TGCGCCAGCAGCTTTAGCGGGAGTGGGTACAATGAGCAGTTCTTC. This yields the protein CASSFSGSGYNEQFF.